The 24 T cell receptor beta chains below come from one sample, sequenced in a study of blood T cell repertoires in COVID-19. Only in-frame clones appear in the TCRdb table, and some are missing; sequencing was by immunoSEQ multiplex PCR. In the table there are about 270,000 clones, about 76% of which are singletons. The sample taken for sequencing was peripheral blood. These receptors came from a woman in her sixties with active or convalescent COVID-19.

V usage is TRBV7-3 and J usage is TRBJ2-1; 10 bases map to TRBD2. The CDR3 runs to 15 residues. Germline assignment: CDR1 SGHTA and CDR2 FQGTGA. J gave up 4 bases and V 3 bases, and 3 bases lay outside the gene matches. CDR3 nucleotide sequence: TGTGCCAGCAGCTTCCAGACTAGCGGGTACAATGAGCAGTTCTTC. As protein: CASSFQTSGYNEQFF.

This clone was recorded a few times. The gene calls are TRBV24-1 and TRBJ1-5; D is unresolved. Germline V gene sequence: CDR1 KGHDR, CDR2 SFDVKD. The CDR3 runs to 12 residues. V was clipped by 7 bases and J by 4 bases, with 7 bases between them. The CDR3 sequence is CATREGNQPQHF. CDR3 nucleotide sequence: TGTGCCACCAGGGAGGGAAATCAGCCCCAGCATTTT.

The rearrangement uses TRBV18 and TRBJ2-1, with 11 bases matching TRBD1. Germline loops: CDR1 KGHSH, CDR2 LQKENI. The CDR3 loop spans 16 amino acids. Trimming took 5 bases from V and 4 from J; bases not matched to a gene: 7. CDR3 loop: CASSFGQGASYNEQFF. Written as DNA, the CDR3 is TGTGCCAGCTCATTCGGACAGGGGGCTTCGTACAATGAGCAGTTCTTC.

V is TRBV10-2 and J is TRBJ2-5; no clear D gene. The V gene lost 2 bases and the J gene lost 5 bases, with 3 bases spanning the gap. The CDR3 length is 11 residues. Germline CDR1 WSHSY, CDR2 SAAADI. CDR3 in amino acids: CASSERETQYF. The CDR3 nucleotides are TGCGCCAGCAGTGAGCGGGAGACCCAGTACTTC.

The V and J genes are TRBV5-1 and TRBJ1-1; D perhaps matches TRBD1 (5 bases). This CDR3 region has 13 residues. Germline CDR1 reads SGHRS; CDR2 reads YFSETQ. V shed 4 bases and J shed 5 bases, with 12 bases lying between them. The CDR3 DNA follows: TGCGCCAGCAGCAGTAACAGGCAGACTGAAGCTTTCTTT. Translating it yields CASSSNRQTEAFF.

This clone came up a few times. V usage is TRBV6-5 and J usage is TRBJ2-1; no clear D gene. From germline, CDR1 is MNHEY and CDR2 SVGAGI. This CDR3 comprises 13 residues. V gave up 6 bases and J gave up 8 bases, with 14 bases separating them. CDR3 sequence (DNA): TGTGCCAGCAGCCCGCAAGACATTGATGAGCAGTTCTTC. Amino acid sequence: CASSPQDIDEQFF.

The CDR3 DNA follows: TGTGCCAGCAGTTCTCCCTCTGGGACAGGGGGCATGGAAGCTTTCTTT. It codes for CASSSPSGTGGMEAFF. The chain recombines TRBV27 with TRBJ1-1, with TRBD1 identical over 12 bases. The CDR3 totals 16 residues. The germline V gene has CDR1 MNHEY and CDR2 SMNVEV (reference sequence). V shed 4 bases, J shed 8 bases, and the junction held 11 bases outside the gene matches.

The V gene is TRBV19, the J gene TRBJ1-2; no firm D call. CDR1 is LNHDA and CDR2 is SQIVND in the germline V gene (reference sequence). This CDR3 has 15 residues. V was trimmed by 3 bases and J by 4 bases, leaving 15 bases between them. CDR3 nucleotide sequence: TGTGCCAGTAGTATGTGGGAGGGCCCGACCTATGGCTACACCTTC. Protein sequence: CASSMWEGPTYGYTF.

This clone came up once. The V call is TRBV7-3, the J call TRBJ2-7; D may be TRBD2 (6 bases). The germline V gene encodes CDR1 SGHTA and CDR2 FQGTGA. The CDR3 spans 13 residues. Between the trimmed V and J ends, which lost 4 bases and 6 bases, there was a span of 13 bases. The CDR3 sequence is CASSSGRSGEQYF. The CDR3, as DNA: TGTGCCAGCAGCTCTGGTCGTAGCGGCGAGCAGTACTTC.

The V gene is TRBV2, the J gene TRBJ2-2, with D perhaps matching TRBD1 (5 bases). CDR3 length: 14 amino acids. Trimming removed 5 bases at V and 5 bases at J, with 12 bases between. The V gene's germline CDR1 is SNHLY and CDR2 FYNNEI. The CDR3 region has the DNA TGTGCCAGCAGTCTGGCCAGGGAAACCGGGGAGCTGTTTTTT. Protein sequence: CASSLARETGELFF.

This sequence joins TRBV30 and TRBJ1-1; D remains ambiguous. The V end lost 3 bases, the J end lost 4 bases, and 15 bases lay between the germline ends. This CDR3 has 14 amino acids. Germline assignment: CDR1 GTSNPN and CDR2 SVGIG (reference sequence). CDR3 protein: CAWRVGSEVTEAFF. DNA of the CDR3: TGTGCCTGGAGGGTTGGGAGTGAGGTCACTGAAGCTTTCTTT.

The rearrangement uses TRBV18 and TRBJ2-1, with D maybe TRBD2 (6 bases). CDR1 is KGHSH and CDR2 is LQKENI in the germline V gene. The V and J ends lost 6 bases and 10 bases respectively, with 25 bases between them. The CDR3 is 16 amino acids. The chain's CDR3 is CASSPFGSTSEIEQFF. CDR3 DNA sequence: TGTGCCAGCTCTCCATTCGGGAGCACAAGCGAAATCGAGCAGTTCTTC. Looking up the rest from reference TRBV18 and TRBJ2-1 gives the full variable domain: NAGVMQNPRHLVRRRGQEARLRCSPMKGHSHVYWYRQLPEEGLKFMVYLQKENIIDESGMPKERFSAEFPKEGPSILRIQQVVRGDSAAYFCASSPFGSTSEIEQFFGPGTRLTVL.

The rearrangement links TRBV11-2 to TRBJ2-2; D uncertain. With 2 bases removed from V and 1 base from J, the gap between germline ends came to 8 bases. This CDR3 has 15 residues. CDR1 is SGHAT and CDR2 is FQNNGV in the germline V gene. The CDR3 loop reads CASSLWAQNTGELFF. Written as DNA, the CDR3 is TGTGCCAGCAGCTTATGGGCCCAGAACACCGGGGAGCTGTTTTTT.

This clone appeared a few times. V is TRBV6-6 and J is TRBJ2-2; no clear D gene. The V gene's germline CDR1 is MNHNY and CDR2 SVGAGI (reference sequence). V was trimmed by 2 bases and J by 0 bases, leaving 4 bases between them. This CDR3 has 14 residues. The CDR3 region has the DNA TGTGCCAGCAGTTACAACTCGAACACCGGGGAGCTGTTTTTT. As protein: CASSYNSNTGELFF.

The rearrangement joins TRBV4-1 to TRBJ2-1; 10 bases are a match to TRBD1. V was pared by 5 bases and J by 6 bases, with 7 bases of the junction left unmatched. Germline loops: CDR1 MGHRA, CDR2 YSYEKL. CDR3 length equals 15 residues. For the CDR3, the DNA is TGCGCCAGCAGCTCGCCGGGACAGGGGCCCAATGAGCAGTTCTTC. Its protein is CASSSPGQGPNEQFF.

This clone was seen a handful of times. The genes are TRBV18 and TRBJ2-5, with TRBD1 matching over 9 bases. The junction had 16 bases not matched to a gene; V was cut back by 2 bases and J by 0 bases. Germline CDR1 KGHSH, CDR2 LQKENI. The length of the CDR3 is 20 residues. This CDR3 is CASSPSFGQGSLLYQETQYF. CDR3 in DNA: TGTGCCAGCTCACCAAGTTTTGGACAGGGGTCTCTGCTCTACCAAGAGACCCAGTACTTC.

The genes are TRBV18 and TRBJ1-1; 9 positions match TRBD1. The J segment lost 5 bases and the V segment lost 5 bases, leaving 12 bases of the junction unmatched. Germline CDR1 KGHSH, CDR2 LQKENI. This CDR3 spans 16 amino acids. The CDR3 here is CASSSGTGPLRTEAFF. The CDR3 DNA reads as TGTGCCAGCTCATCCGGGACAGGGCCCCTAAGGACTGAAGCTTTCTTT.

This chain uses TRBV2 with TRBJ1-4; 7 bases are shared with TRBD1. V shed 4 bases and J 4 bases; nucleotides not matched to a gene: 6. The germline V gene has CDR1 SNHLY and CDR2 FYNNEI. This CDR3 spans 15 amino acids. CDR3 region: CASSATGADNEKLFF. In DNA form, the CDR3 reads TGTGCCAGCAGTGCCACAGGGGCTGATAATGAAAAACTGTTTTTT.

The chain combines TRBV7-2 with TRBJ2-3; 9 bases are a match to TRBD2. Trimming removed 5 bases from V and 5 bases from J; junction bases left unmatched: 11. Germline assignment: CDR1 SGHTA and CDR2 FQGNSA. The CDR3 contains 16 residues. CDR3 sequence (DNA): TGTGCCAGCAGCATCGATTTGGCGGGGGGGAAAGATACGCAGTATTTT. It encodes CASSIDLAGGKDTQYF.

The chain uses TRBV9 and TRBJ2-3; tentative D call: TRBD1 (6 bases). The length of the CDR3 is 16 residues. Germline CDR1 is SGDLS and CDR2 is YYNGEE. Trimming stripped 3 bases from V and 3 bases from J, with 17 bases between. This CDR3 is CASSASLDRPTDTQYF. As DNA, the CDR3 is TGTGCCAGCAGCGCTTCCTTGGACAGACCTACAGATACGCAGTATTTT.

This CDR3 reads CASSTGSNHYGYTF. CDR3 DNA sequence: TGTGCCAGTAGCACCGGGTCCAACCACTATGGCTACACCTTC. This rearrangement joins TRBV19 to TRBJ1-2, with unresolved D. Trimming took 6 bases from V and 3 from J, leaving 14 bases between them. CDR3 length equals 14 residues. Germline-derived CDR1 and CDR2 are LNHDA and SQIVND (reference sequence).

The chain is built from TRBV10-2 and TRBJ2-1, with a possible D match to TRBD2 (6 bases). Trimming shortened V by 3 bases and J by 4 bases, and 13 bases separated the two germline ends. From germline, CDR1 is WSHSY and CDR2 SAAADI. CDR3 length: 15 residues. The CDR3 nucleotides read TGCGCCAGCAGTGATAGCGGTGGGGGTTACAATGAGCAGTTCTTC. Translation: CASSDSGGGYNEQFF.

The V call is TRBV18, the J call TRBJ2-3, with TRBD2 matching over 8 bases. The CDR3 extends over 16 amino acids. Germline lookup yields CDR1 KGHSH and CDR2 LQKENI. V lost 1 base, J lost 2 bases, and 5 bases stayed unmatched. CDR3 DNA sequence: TGTGCCAGCTCACCACAAAGCGGGGGCATCACAGATACGCAGTATTTT. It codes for CASSPQSGGITDTQYF.

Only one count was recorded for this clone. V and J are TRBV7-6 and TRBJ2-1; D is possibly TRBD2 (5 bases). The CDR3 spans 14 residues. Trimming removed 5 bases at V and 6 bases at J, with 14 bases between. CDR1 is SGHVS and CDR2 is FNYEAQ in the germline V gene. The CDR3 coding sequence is TGTGCCAGCAGCCCCAGCGGTTTCGTCAATGAGCAGTTCTTC. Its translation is CASSPSGFVNEQFF.